These 2 T cell receptor beta chains came from one sample sequenced in a study of cytomegalovirus exposure and HLA in healthy donors. The PCR employed 60 Vbeta primers together with 13 Jbeta primers. Generated by immunoSEQ multiplex PCR, the TCRdb table keeps only in-frame clones and is missing some. The repertoire holds 95,000 to 150,000 clones, with around 77% as singletons. The sample comprised PBMCs. The source of these receptors is a middle-aged woman in good health and CMV-seropositive.

The chain joins TRBV10-3 to TRBJ2-2; TRBD1 matches 7 bases. The CDR3 is 15 residues long. Germline V lookup: CDR1 ENHRY, CDR2 SYGVKD. Losses at the gene ends were 6 bases for V and 0 bases for J; bases not matched to a gene: 4. CDR3 in amino acids: CAIRGDSSNTGELFF. As DNA, the CDR3 is TGTGCCATCAGGGGGGACAGTTCGAACACCGGGGAGCTGTTTTTT.

This clone has a handful of counts. The chain joins TRBV11-2 to TRBJ1-3, with unresolved D. Germline V gene lookup returns CDR1 SGHAT and CDR2 FQNNGV. Trimming stripped 2 bases from V and 0 bases from J, with 11 bases between. The CDR3 contains 16 residues. The CDR3 DNA reads TGTGCCAGCAGCTTAAGCAGGTTCGTCTCTGGAAACACCATATATTTT. This encodes CASSLSRFVSGNTIYF.